The 24 T cell receptor beta chains below all came from one sample that was sequenced in a study of CD8 T cell repertoires and HIV-1 epitope variants (dated by TCRdb to the early 2020s). Library creation used the immunoSEQ multiplex PCR assay. The source is immuneACCESS, and TCRdb retained only in-frame sequences with V and J called. Part of the clones is not carried over; for the studies checked, unresolved V genes explain less than half of this, and the remainder is unexplained. This sample gives thousands of clones in total; 55% to 70% of them show up just once. The biggest ten clones account for 40% to 50% of the sample. These TCRs' antigens remain unknown. Specimen: cultured CD8+ T cells derived from PBMCs. All receptors derive from a male donor with HIV.

This sequence joins TRBV6-1 and TRBJ2-7; D unresolved. V lost 5 bases to trimming and J lost 0 bases, with 14 bases between them. CDR3 length: 15 amino acids. Germline V gives CDR1 MNHNS, CDR2 SASEGT. The CDR3 spells CASSPPEKASYEQYF. The CDR3 region has the DNA TGTGCCAGCAGTCCCCCCGAGAAGGCCTCCTACGAGCAGTACTTC.

The chain couples TRBV5-6 to TRBJ2-7; possibly TRBD1 or TRBD2 for D (5 bases each). The CDR3 extends over 17 amino acids. Trimming stripped 5 bases from V and 4 bases from J, with 25 bases between. The germline gives CDR1 SGHDT, CDR2 YYEEEE. CDR3 sequence reads: CASSGEGPGTESYEQYF. The CDR3 region has the DNA TGTGCCAGCAGTGGAGAAGGTCCCGGGACCGAATCATACGAGCAGTACTTC.

The V call is TRBV9, the J call TRBJ2-3; 8 bases agree with TRBD2. The germline CDR1 and CDR2 sequences are SGDLS and YYNGEE. With V trimmed by 4 bases and J by 5 bases, 12 bases remained unmatched. The CDR3 loop spans 16 amino acids. The CDR3: CASSPLAGPVGDTQYF. For the CDR3, the DNA is TGTGCCAGCAGCCCTTTAGCGGGGCCTGTCGGAGATACGCAGTATTTT.

The V call is TRBV2, the J call TRBJ1-4, with a weak D call TRBD1 (6 bases). The ends were cut back, 11 bases at V and 5 bases at J, with 15 bases in the middle. Per germline, CDR1 SNHLY and CDR2 FYNNEI. The CDR3 has 13 amino acids. The CDR3 DNA reads as TGTGCCTGGGGGGGGCAGACCAATGAAAAACTGTTTTTT. Translation: CAWGGQTNEKLFF.

The chain recombines TRBV7-9 with TRBJ2-7; 10 positions match TRBD1. The germline V gene encodes CDR1 SEHNR and CDR2 FQNEAQ (reference sequence). J was trimmed by 3 bases and V by 5 bases; bases with no gene match: 4. The CDR3 length is 14 residues. The CDR3 nucleotides are TGTGCCAGCAGCGAGACAGGGGGCGTCTACGAGCAGTACTTC. Translating it yields CASSETGGVYEQYF.

The rearrangement joins TRBV7-2 to TRBJ1-1; D is ambiguous. Germline V lookup: CDR1 SGHTA, CDR2 FQGNSA. The CDR3 has 15 residues. Trimming left V 2 bases short and J 2 bases short, with 12 bases between. Here the CDR3 reads CASSLFGQSNTEAFF. CDR3 DNA sequence: TGTGCCAGCAGCTTATTTGGTCAGTCTAACACTGAAGCTTTCTTT.

V and J are TRBV5-4 and TRBJ1-1; TRBD1 matches 8 bases. The V and J ends lost 2 bases and 6 bases, in that order; junction bases with no gene match: 3. The CDR3 totals 13 residues. Per the germline V gene, CDR1 is SGHNT and CDR2 is YYREEE (reference sequence). CDR3 loop: CASSLQGGAEAFF. CDR3 DNA sequence: TGTGCCAGCAGCTTACAGGGGGGAGCTGAAGCTTTCTTT.

There are a few counts of this clone. This chain connects TRBV7-6 to TRBJ1-1; no firm D call. V gave up 1 base and J gave up 1 base, with 4 bases separating them. The CDR3 runs 13 residues. Per germline, CDR1 SGHVS and CDR2 FNYEAQ. CDR3 loop: CASSLGENTEAFF. The CDR3 bases are TGTGCCAGCAGCTTAGGGGAGAACACTGAAGCTTTCTTT. The full variable domain, completed using reference TRBV7-6 and TRBJ1-1, is GAGVSQSPRYKVTKRGQDVALRCDPISGHVSLYWYRQALGQGPEFLTYFNYEAQQDKSGLPNDRFSAERPEGSISTLTIQRTEQRDSAMYRCASSLGENTEAFFGQGTRLTVV.

This sequence joins TRBV19 and TRBJ2-1; 12 positions agree with TRBD2. CDR3 length equals 16 residues. Germline CDR1 LNHDA, CDR2 SQIVND (reference sequence). V was pared by 2 bases and J by 2 bases, with 1 base of the junction left unmatched. CDR3 protein: CASSIRTSGTYNEQFF. The CDR3, as DNA: TGTGCCAGTAGTATACGGACTAGCGGGACCTACAATGAGCAGTTCTTC.

This clone was counted only a few times. The rearrangement links TRBV4-3 to TRBJ1-1; D is uncertain. This CDR3 has 14 residues. Trimming took off 0 bases at V and 1 base at J, with 6 bases between the two ends. Germline V gene sequence: CDR1 LGHNA, CDR2 YSLEER. In DNA, the CDR3 is TGCGCCAGCAGCCAAGATCCGAAGAACACTGAAGCTTTCTTT. Amino acids: CASSQDPKNTEAFF.

V and J are TRBV7-9 and TRBJ2-5; 9 bases agree with TRBD1. CDR3 size: 16 residues. Germline values: CDR1 SEHNR, CDR2 FQNEAQ (reference sequence). After removal of 5 bases from V and 1 base from J, the junction contained 8 bases not matched to a gene. CDR3 in amino acids: CASSRLEQGAQETQYF. CDR3 sequence (DNA): TGTGCCAGCAGCCGCCTTGAACAGGGGGCCCAAGAGACCCAGTACTTC.

The J gene is TRBJ1-2, the V gene TRBV27, with 7 bases that match TRBD1. This CDR3 has 13 amino acids. The V segment lost 5 bases and the J segment 7 bases; nucleotides outside the gene matches: 7. Per germline, CDR1 MNHEY and CDR2 SMNVEV (reference sequence). The CDR3 DNA follows: TGTGCCAGCAGTCTTTCACAGGGGTCTGGCTACACCTTC. This translates into CASSLSQGSGYTF.

The rearrangement joins TRBV18 to TRBJ1-1, with TRBD1 matching over 11 bases. J was trimmed by 0 bases and V by 4 bases; bases with no gene match: 10. CDR1 is KGHSH and CDR2 is LQKENI in the germline V gene. This CDR3 is 18 amino acids long. The CDR3 reads CASSQDLPGQGVNTEAFF. CDR3 sequence (DNA): TGTGCCAGCTCACAAGACTTACCGGGACAGGGGGTGAACACTGAAGCTTTCTTT.

This clone has just one count. Here the CDR3 omits its conserved ending phenylalanine or tryptophan, so a read error is the likely source. Because the CDR3's place on the DNA is in doubt, the DNA is left out and the CDR3 is given as listed by TCRdb. This chain connects TRBV2 to TRBJ1-1. The CDR3 extends over 12 residues, inclusive of both ends. Germline-derived CDR1 and CDR2 are SNHLY and FYNNEI. CDR3 residues: CASSGYGFPLTL.

V is TRBV19 and J is TRBJ2-1; TRBD2 aligns across 8 bases. CDR3 length: 16 amino acids. CDR1 is LNHDA, CDR2 SQIVND, per germline (reference sequence). Unmatched junction bases numbered 2, after V lost 0 bases and J lost 1 base. The CDR3 spells CASSIEGGRSYNEQFF. The CDR3 nucleotides are TGTGCCAGTAGTATAGAGGGCGGGAGGTCCTACAATGAGCAGTTCTTC.

The chain employs TRBV6-5 and TRBJ2-1; D uncertain. Germline lookup yields CDR1 MNHEY and CDR2 SVGAGI. V dropped 5 bases and J dropped 4 bases, with 6 bases sitting between them. The CDR3 contains 12 residues. The CDR3 spells CASSPTYNEQFF. In DNA, the CDR3 is TGTGCCAGCAGTCCAACGTACAATGAGCAGTTCTTC.

This clone appeared a few times. The chain is built from TRBV19 and TRBJ2-5; 9 bases match TRBD1. This CDR3 has 15 amino acids. Germline loops: CDR1 LNHDA, CDR2 SQIVND (reference sequence). J gave up 3 bases and V 8 bases, and 10 bases lay outside the gene matches. The CDR3 DNA reads TGTGCCAGTGGTAAACAGGGGGCTGGTGAAGAGACCCAGTACTTC. This translates into CASGKQGAGEETQYF.

The V gene is TRBV19, the J gene TRBJ2-1, with D hard to call. Germline V gives CDR1 LNHDA, CDR2 SQIVND (reference sequence). The germline V and J ends were trimmed by 3 bases and 6 bases, with 9 bases remaining between them. The CDR3 has 13 residues. DNA of the CDR3: TGTGCCAGTAGTATGGCTAGTCCCAATGAGCAGTTCTTC. As protein: CASSMASPNEQFF.

The CDR3 spells CASSGPTGVDYGYTF. The CDR3 DNA is TGTGCCAGCAGTGGACCTACAGGGGTGGACTATGGCTACACCTTC. The chain carries TRBV25-1 and TRBJ1-2, with 7 bases that match TRBD1. The CDR3 has 15 residues. From germline, CDR1 is MGHDK and CDR2 SYGVNS. J gave up 3 bases and V 4 bases, and 8 bases lay outside the gene matches.

The count of this clone is one. The rearrangement uses TRBV5-4 and TRBJ1-3; D unclear. The CDR3 has 13 residues. CDR1 and CDR2 (germline): SGHNT, YYREEE (reference sequence). V was trimmed by 2 bases and J by 4 bases, leaving 7 bases between them. In nucleotides, the CDR3 is TGTGCCAGCAGCTTCGTTGGGGGAAACACCATATATTTT. Translating it yields CASSFVGGNTIYF. Combining the CDR3 with reference TRBV5-4 and TRBJ1-3 gives the whole variable domain ETGVTQSPTHLIKTRGQQVTLRCSSQSGHNTVSWYQQALGQGPQFIFQYYREEENGRGNFPPRFSGLQFPNYSSELNVNALELDDSALYLCASSFVGGNTIYFGEGSWLTVV.

This clone was recorded a few times. The chain links TRBV11-2 to TRBJ2-7; 9 bases are a match to TRBD1. J gave up 1 base and V 4 bases, and 2 bases lay outside the gene matches. CDR1 is SGHAT and CDR2 is FQNNGV in the germline V gene. The CDR3 has 14 amino acids. CDR3 residues: CASSSGQGSYEQYF. Written as DNA, the CDR3 is TGTGCCAGCAGCTCCGGACAGGGGTCCTACGAGCAGTACTTC.

The chain recombines TRBV9 with TRBJ1-6; D is perhaps TRBD1 (6 bases). Trimming left V 4 bases short and J 4 bases short, with 12 bases between. Germline V gene lookup returns CDR1 SGDLS and CDR2 YYNGEE. This CDR3 comprises 15 residues. The CDR3: CASSSEGVYNSPLHF. The CDR3 DNA sequence: TGTGCCAGCAGCTCAGAGGGGGTTTATAATTCACCCCTCCACTTT.

The CDR3 nucleotides read TGTGCCAGCAGGGGACAGCTTTACAATGAGCAGTTCTTC. This translates into CASRGQLYNEQFF. The J gene is TRBJ2-1, the V gene TRBV27; TRBD1 matches at 7 bases. This CDR3 comprises 13 residues. Trimming took 6 bases from V and 4 from J; bases not matched to a gene: 3. Germline loops: CDR1 MNHEY, CDR2 SMNVEV (reference sequence).

V gene TRBV7-6 combines with J gene TRBJ2-1; no reliable D call. The germline CDR1 and CDR2 sequences are SGHVS and FNYEAQ. V lost 2 bases, J lost 9 bases, and 5 bases lay in between. The CDR3 loop spans 11 amino acids. The CDR3 coding sequence is TGTGCCAGCAGCTTATCTGGTGAGCAGTTCTTC. This codes for CASSLSGEQFF.